These T cell receptor beta chains were read from a single sample in a study of T cell repertoires in cytomegalovirus infection. TCRdb redid the calling of the reads with MiXCR, one entry per CDR3 protein. The top ten hold approximately 4.6% of the sample, which has about 76,000 distinct CDR3 sequences, less than 4.5% seen once. The sequenced sample was PBMCs. The receptors were sampled from a human donor in good health (CMV status not recorded). Some clones in this sample may be carry-over from other donors' samples. CDR3s include the opening cysteine and the closing phenylalanine or tryptophan. Fields, in order: V gene, D gene, J gene, clone size, CDR3 DNA, CDR3 protein. The D gene is left open where the match is weak. Rows give clone size only sometimes, using once, few, many, or a class for an expanded clone.

TRBV6-2/TRBV6-3	NA	TRBJ1-2	many	TGTGCCAGCGGGACAAACTATGGCTACACCTTC	CASGTNYGYTF
TRBV20-1	NA	TRBJ1-4	many	TGCAGTGCCTTTAATGAAAAACTGTTTTTT	CSAFNEKLFF
TRBV28	NA	TRBJ1-5	many	TGTGCCAGCAGTTTAAGAGGGATTGGTTTTCTTTTAAGCAATCAGCCCCAGCATTTT	CASSLRGIGFLLSNQPQHF
TRBV2	NA	TRBJ2-3	many	TGTGCCACCGCCTGGCAGGGGTCCCTCCGTGATACGCAGTATTTT	CATAWQGSLRDTQYF
TRBV20-1	NA	TRBJ1-2	many	TGCAGTGCTAGGATAAAGCCAATGAAGAAAGATTCCCCGGGGCTGCGAGGTGACACCTTC	CSARIKPMKKDSPGLRGDTF
TRBV7-9	NA	TRBJ2-7	many	TGTGCCAGCAGTAACGGGAACTACGAGCAGTACTTC	CASSNGNYEQYF
TRBV4-2	TRBD1	TRBJ1-4	many	TGTGCCAGCAGCCAATCACAGGGGGCAACTAATGAAAAACTGTTTTTT	CASSQSQGATNEKLFF
TRBV7-9	NA	TRBJ2-7	many	TGTGCCAGCAGCGTGGACTCCCATCGCTACGAGCAGTACTTC	CASSVDSHRYEQYF
TRBV11-3	NA	TRBJ2-2	many	TGTGCCAGCAGCTTAGATGGCACCGGGGAGCTGTTTTTT	CASSLDGTGELFF
TRBV27	NA	TRBJ2-3	many	TGTGCCAGCAGTTTAGTCCAAAGCACAGATACGCAGTATTTT	CASSLVQSTDTQYF
TRBV27	NA	TRBJ1-1	NA	TGTGCCAGCAGTTATTTAGGCTCTGAAGCTTTCTTT	CASSYLGSEAFF
TRBV19	TRBD1	TRBJ1-5	NA	TGTGCCAGTAGAACCGGACAGGGGGGGCCCCAGCATTTT	CASRTGQGGPQHF
TRBV12-3/TRBV12-4	NA	TRBJ1-1	many	TGTGCCAGCAGGATCAGGGTACAGAACACTGAAGCTTTCTTT	CASRIRVQNTEAFF
TRBV6-6	NA	TRBJ1-2	many	TGTGCCAGCAGTTACTCCGGGCACAGCATTAACTATGGCTACACCTTC	CASSYSGHSINYGYTF
TRBV19	NA	TRBJ1-1	many	TGTGCCAGTAGTAAAATCGTCGGGGTGAACACTGAAGCTTTCTTT	CASSKIVGVNTEAFF
TRBV7-9	NA	TRBJ1-5	many	TGTGCCAGCAGCCAGGCGGGGAGCAATCAGCCCCAGCATTTT	CASSQAGSNQPQHF
TRBV6-2/TRBV6-3	NA	TRBJ1-1	medium-sized	TGTGCCAGCAGTTACTCGGACAACACTGAAGCTTTCTTT	CASSYSDNTEAFF
TRBV7-2	NA	TRBJ1-2	many	TGTGCCAGCAGCTTAGAAAGAGGACAGAGGGGCTACACCTTC	CASSLERGQRGYTF
TRBV28	NA	TRBJ2-7	many	TGTGCCAGCAGTGTCAAAATTGCCGGGCCCTACGAGCAGTACTTC	CASSVKIAGPYEQYF
TRBV7-6	NA	TRBJ2-5	many	TGTGCCAGCAGCTTAATGGGGCAAGAGACCCAGTACTTC	CASSLMGQETQYF
TRBV2	NA	TRBJ2-1	many	TGTGCCAGCAGTCCCAACTCCTACAATGAGCAGTTCTTC	CASSPNSYNEQFF
TRBV7-7	TRBD1	TRBJ2-2	many	TGTGCTAGCACCGACAGGGGTGGGGAGCTGTTTTTT	CASTDRGGELFF
TRBV14	NA	TRBJ1-1	many	TGTGCCAGCTCATTGCACCTAAACACTGAAGCTTTCTTT	CASSLHLNTEAFF
TRBV7-2	NA	TRBJ2-5	many	TGTGCCAGCAGCCTAACCGTGTACCAAGAGACCCAGTACTTC	CASSLTVYQETQYF
TRBV7-3	NA	TRBJ2-1	many	TGTGCCAGCAGTTTCGACAAGCAGTCCAATGAGCAGTTCTTC	CASSFDKQSNEQFF
TRBV7-9	NA	TRBJ2-1	many	TGTGCCAGCAGGACCCCTCACAGTGAGCAGTTCTTC	CASRTPHSEQFF
TRBV7-3	NA	TRBJ1-1	many	TGTGCCAGCAGCTCCCACCTCAACACTGAAGCTTTCTTT	CASSSHLNTEAFF
TRBV7-9	NA	TRBJ2-5	many	TGTGCCAGCAGCTTAGTGGCGGGCCAAGGGGAGACCCAGTACTTC	CASSLVAGQGETQYF
TRBV7-3	NA	TRBJ1-1	many	TGTGCCAGCAGCTTAAAGGGAGGCACTGAAGCTTTCTTT	CASSLKGGTEAFF
TRBV12-3/TRBV12-4	NA	TRBJ1-4	many	TGTGCCAGCAGTGCAGGATTTGCAACTAATGAAAAACTGTTTTTT	CASSAGFATNEKLFF
TRBV7-6	TRBD1	TRBJ2-7	many	TGTGCCAGCAGCTTTGCGCAGCGACAGGGGATGGTCTTC	CASSFAQRQGMVF
TRBV29-1	NA	TRBJ1-4	many	TGCAGCGTACGGGACCTGGAGGCCGAAAAACTGTTTTTT	CSVRDLEAEKLFF
TRBV20-1	NA	TRBJ2-7	many	TGCAGTGTCGAGTCCAGGGGCCACGAGCAGTACTTC	CSVESRGHEQYF
TRBV28	NA	TRBJ1-2	many	TGTGCCAGCAGCTTTACCCAGGATAGGTATGGCTACACCTTC	CASSFTQDRYGYTF
TRBV12-3/TRBV12-4	NA	TRBJ2-7	many	TGTGCCAGCAGTTTGGATACAGGAGTGAACTACGAGCAGTACTTC	CASSLDTGVNYEQYF
TRBV12-3/TRBV12-4	NA	TRBJ2-7	many	TGTGCCAGCAGTCCAAGAGACCCGGGACACCCTTCCTACGAGCAGTACTTC	CASSPRDPGHPSYEQYF
TRBV9	TRBD2	TRBJ2-3	many	TGTGCCAGCAGCGTAGTTCCGGGGGGGGGCACAGATACGCAGTATTTT	CASSVVPGGGTDTQYF
TRBV7-2	TRBD1	TRBJ1-1	many	TGTGCCAGCAGCTTCGGGACAGCGGTCGAGGCTTTCTTT	CASSFGTAVEAFF
TRBV7-3	NA	TRBJ2-3	NA	TGTGCCAGCAGCGCCCCCCCCGACGGGAGCACAGATACGCAGTATTTT	CASSAPPDGSTDTQYF
TRBV7-2	TRBD1	TRBJ1-6	many	TGTGCCAGCAGCTTTCAGGGGGCTAATTCACCCCTCCACTTT	CASSFQGANSPLHF
TRBV4-3	NA	TRBJ2-7	many	TGCGCCAGCAGCCAAGATAGGGACTACGAGCAGTACTTC	CASSQDRDYEQYF
TRBV7-2	NA	TRBJ1-2	many	TGTGCCAGCAGCTTAAGTGCAAACTATGGCTACACCTTC	CASSLSANYGYTF
TRBV4-1	NA	TRBJ2-1	many	TGCGCCAGCAGCCAGCAGGGCGGCGGAATCAGTGAGCAGTTCTTC	CASSQQGGGISEQFF
TRBV28	NA	TRBJ1-5	many	TGTGCCAGCAGCTCAACTCGGGCGAGCAATCAGCCCCAGCATTTT	CASSSTRASNQPQHF
TRBV4-3	NA	TRBJ1-1	many	TGCGCCAGCAGCCAAGAGACCAACGAGGTTTCCAGGTGGCCGAACACTGAAGCTTTCTTT	CASSQETNEVSRWPNTEAFF
TRBV28	TRBD1	TRBJ1-5	many	TGTGCCAGCAGAACGACAGGGGGCAATCAGCCCCAGCATTTT	CASRTTGGNQPQHF
TRBV12-3/TRBV12-4	TRBD2	TRBJ2-3	many	TGTGCCAGCAGTTTAGATCCGGGACTAGTCTGGGATACGCAGTATTTT	CASSLDPGLVWDTQYF
TRBV6-1	NA	TRBJ2-7	many	TGTGCCAGCAGTAACCATCGGGGCGAGCAGTACTTC	CASSNHRGEQYF
TRBV5-4	NA	TRBJ1-1	many	TGTGCCAGCAGCTCCAGGCAGGGCGGGGGGAACACTGAAGCTTTCTTT	CASSSRQGGGNTEAFF
TRBV20-1	TRBD1	TRBJ1-1	many	TGCAGTGCTAGAGATCTATTCTCAGGACAGGGGGCTATCGCTGAAGCTTTCTTT	CSARDLFSGQGAIAEAFF